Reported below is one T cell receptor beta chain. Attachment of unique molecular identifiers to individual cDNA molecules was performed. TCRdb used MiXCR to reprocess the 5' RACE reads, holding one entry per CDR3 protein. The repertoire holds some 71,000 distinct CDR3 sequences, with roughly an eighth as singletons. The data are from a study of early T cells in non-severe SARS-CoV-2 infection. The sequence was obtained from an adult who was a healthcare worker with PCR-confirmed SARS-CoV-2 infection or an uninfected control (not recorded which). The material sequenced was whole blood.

CDR3: CAWSVIRRNTEAFF. For the CDR3, the DNA is TGTGCCTGGAGTGTAATTAGGAGGAACACTGAAGCTTTCTTT. V gene TRBV30 combines with J gene TRBJ1-1; no clear D. CDR3 length: 14 residues. Germline CDR1 is GTSNPN and CDR2 is SVGIG (reference sequence). V lost 0 bases and J lost 1, with 9 bases in between.